The text below deals with one TCR beta chain. Its antigen is unknown. The data derive from a study of vaccination effects on CD4 cells after COVID-19. Peptide-pool stimulation followed by sequencing identified expanded antigen-specific CD4+ clonotypes in the ViraFEST assay. When 10 to 11 days of culture had elapsed, CD4+ T cells were isolated. The CDR3 spans 15 residues. Deletions cut 2 bases from V and 1 base from J, with 10 bases between. Germline lookup yields CDR1 SGDLS and CDR2 YYNGEE. This table comes from immunoSEQ multiplex PCR, and its TCRdb copy is limited to in-frame clones, with some not included. The repertoire holds 50,000 or so clones, roughly 76% seen once, with 2% to 2.5% in the top ten.

The rearrangement joins TRBV9 to TRBJ1-3; D gene unclear. The receptor comes from a human donor who received a COVID-19 vaccine. The sample in question was CD4+ T cells from PBMCs cultured with HCoV-229E spike peptides, obtained before COVID-19 vaccination. CDR3 in amino acids: CASSVLPGSGNTIYF. In DNA, the CDR3 is TGTGCCAGCAGCGTCTTACCGGGATCTGGAAACACCATATATTTT. The whole variable domain, remainder taken from reference TRBV9 and TRBJ1-3, is DSGVTQTPKHLITATGQRVTLRCSPRSGDLSVYWYQQSLDQGLQFLIQYYNGEERAKGNILERFSAQQFPDLHSELNLSSLELGDSALYFCASSVLPGSGNTIYFGEGSWLTVV.